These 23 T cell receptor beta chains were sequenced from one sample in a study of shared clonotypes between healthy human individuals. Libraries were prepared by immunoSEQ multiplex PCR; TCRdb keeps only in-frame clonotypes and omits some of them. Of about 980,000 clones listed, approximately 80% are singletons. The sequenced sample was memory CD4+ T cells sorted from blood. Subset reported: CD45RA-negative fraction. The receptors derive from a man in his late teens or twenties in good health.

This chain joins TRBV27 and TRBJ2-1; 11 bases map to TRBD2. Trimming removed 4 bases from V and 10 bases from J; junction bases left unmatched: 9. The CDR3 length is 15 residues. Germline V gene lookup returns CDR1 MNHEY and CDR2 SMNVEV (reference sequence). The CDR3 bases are TGTGCCAGCAGTTCCTTTAGCGGGAGGGTACTCGAGCAGTTCTTC. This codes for CASSSFSGRVLEQFF.

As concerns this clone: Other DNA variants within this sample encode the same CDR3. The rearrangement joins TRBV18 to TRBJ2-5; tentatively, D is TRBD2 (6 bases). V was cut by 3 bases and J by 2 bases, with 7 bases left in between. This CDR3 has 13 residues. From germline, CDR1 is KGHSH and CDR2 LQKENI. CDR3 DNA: TGTGCCAGCTCACCCGGGGGACAAGAGACCCAGTACTTC. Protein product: CASSPGGQETQYF.

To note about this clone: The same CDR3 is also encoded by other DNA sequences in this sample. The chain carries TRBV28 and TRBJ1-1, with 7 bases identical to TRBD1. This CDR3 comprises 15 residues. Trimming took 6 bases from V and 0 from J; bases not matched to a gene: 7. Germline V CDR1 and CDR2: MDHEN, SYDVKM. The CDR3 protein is CASSPPGGMNTEAFF. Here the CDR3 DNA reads TGTGCCAGCAGCCCGCCAGGGGGAATGAACACTGAAGCTTTCTTT.

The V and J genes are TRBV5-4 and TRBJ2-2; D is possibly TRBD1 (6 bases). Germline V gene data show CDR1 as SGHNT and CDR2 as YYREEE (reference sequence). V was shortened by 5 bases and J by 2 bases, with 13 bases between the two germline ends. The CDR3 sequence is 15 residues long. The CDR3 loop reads CASSLQGVNTGELFF. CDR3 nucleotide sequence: TGTGCCAGCAGTTTACAGGGTGTTAACACCGGGGAGCTGTTTTTT.

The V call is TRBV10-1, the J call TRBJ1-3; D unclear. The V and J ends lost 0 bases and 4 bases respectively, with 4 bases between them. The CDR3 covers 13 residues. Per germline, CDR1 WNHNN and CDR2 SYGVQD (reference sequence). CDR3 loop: CASSESWGNTIYF. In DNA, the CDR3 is TGCGCCAGCAGTGAGTCGTGGGGAAACACCATATATTTT.

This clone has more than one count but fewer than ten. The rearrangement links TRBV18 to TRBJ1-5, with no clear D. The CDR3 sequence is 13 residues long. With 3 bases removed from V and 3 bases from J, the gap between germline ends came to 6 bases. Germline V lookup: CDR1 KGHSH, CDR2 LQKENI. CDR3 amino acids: CASSPDLNQPQHF. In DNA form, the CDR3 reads TGTGCCAGCTCACCGGACCTCAATCAGCCCCAGCATTTT.

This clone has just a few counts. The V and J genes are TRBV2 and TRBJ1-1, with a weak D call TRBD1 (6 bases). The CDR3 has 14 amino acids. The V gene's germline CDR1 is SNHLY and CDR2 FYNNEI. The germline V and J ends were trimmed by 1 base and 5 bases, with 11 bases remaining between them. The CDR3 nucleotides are TGTGCCAGCAGTGAAGATAGGGGGGTGACTGAAGCTTTCTTT. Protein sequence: CASSEDRGVTEAFF.

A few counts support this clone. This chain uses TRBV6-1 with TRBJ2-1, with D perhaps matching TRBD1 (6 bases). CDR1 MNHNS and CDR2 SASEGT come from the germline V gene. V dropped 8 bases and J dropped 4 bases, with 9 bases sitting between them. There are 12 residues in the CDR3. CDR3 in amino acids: CASGQGYNEQFF. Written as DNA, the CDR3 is TGTGCCAGCGGTCAGGGGTACAATGAGCAGTTCTTC.

Here the CDR3 DNA reads TGTGCCAGCAGCTCCTCGGACAGGGGGCACACTAACTATGGCTACACCTTC. It yields the protein CASSSSDRGHTNYGYTF. The chain combines TRBV5-4 with TRBJ1-2; 11 bases fit TRBD1. J lost 0 bases, V lost 3 bases, and 7 bases had no gene match. The CDR3 spans 17 residues. Per germline, CDR1 SGHNT and CDR2 YYREEE (reference sequence).

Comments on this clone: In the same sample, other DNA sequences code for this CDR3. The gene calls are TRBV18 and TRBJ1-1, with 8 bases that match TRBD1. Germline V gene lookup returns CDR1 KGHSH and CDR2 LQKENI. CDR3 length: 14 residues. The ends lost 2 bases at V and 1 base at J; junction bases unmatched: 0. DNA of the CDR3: TGTGCCAGCTCACCAGGGACAGGGAACACTGAAGCTTTCTTT. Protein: CASSPGTGNTEAFF. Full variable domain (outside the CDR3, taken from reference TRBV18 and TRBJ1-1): NAGVMQNPRHLVRRRGQEARLRCSPMKGHSHVYWYRQLPEEGLKFMVYLQKENIIDESGMPKERFSAEFPKEGPSILRIQQVVRGDSAAYFCASSPGTGNTEAFFGQGTRLTVV.

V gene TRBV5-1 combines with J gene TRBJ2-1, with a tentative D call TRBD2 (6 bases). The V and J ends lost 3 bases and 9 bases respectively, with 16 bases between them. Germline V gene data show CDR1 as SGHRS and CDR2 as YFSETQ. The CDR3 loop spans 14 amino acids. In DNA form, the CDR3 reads TGCGCCAGCAGCTCCGGGTCCAACGGGGGTGAGCAGTTCTTC. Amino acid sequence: CASSSGSNGGEQFF.

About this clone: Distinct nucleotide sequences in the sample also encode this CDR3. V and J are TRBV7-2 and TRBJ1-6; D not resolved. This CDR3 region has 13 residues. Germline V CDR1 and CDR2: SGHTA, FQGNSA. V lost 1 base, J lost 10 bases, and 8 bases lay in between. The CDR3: CASSLGGGSPLHF. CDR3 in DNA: TGTGCCAGCAGCTTAGGGGGAGGATCACCCCTCCACTTT. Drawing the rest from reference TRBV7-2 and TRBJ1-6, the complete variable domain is GAGVSQSPSNKVTEKGKDVELRCDPISGHTALYWYRQSLGQGLEFLIYFQGNSAPDKSGLPSDRFSAERTGGSVSTLTIQRTQQEDSAVYLCASSLGGGSPLHFGNGTRLTVT.

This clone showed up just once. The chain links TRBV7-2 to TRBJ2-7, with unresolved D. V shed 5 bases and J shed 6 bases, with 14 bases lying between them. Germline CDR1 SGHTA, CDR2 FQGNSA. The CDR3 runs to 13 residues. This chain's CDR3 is CASSRGAPGEQYF. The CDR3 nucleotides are TGTGCCAGCAGCCGAGGAGCGCCAGGCGAGCAGTACTTC.

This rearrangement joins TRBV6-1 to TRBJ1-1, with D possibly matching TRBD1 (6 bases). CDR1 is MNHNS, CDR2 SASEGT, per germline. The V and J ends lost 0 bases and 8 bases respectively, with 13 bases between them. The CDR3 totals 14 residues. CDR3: CASSEAGGQREAFF. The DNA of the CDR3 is TGTGCCAGCAGTGAAGCTGGGGGGCAGAGGGAAGCTTTCTTT.

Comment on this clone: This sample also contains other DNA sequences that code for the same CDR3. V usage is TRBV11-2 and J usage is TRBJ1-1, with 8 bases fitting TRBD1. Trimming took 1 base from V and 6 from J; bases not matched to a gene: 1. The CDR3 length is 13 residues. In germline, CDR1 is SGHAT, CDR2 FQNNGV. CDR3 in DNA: TGTGCCAGCAGCTTAGGACAGGGGTCTGAAGCTTTCTTT. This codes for CASSLGQGSEAFF.

The CDR3 DNA is TGTGCCAGCAGCTTAGATGTCGGACTGTACAATGAGCAGTTCTTC. Protein sequence: CASSLDVGLYNEQFF. The chain uses TRBV11-2 and TRBJ2-1; tentatively, D is TRBD2 (5 bases). Germline CDR1 and CDR2: SGHAT and FQNNGV. V lost 0 bases and J 4 bases, leaving 10 bases between the germline ends. The CDR3 spans 15 residues.

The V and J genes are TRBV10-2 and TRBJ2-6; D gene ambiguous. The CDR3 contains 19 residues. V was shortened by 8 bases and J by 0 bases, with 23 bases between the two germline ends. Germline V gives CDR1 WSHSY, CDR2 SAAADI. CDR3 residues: CASVGPLDRRASGANVLTF. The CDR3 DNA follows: TGCGCCAGCGTAGGACCTCTAGATAGAAGGGCCTCTGGGGCCAACGTCCTGACTTTC.

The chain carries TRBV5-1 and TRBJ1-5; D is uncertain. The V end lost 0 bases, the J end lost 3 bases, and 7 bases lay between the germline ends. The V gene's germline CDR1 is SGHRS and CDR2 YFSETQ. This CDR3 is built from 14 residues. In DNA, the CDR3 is TGCGCCAGCAGCTTGGGACTATCCAATCAGCCCCAGCATTTT. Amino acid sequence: CASSLGLSNQPQHF.

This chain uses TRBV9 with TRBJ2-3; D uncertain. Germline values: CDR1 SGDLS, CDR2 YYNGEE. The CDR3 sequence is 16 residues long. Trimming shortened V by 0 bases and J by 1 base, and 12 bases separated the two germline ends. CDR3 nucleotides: TGTGCCAGCAGCGTAGACACAGCCGGCGGCACAGATACGCAGTATTTT. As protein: CASSVDTAGGTDTQYF.

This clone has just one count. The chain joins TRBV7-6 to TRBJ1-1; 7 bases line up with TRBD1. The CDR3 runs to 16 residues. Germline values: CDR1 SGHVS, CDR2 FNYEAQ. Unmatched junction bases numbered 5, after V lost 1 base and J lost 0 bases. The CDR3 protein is CASSLGPGQVNTEAFF. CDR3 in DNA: TGTGCCAGCAGCTTAGGGCCCGGACAGGTGAACACTGAAGCTTTCTTT.

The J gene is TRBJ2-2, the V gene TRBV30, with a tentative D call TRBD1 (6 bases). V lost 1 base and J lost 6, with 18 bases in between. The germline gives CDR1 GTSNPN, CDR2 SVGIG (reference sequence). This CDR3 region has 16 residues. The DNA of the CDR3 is TGTGCCTGGAGTGATACAGGGACCTCTTCGCCCGGGGAGCTGTTTTTT. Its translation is CAWSDTGTSSPGELFF.

The CDR3 DNA reads TGTGCCAGCAGTAGGACGGGGGGGAAGAACGAGCAGTACTTC. The encoded protein is CASSRTGGKNEQYF. This sequence joins TRBV6-5 and TRBJ2-7; 8 nucleotides match TRBD2. CDR1 MNHEY and CDR2 SVGAGI come from the germline V gene. The CDR3 runs 14 residues. Trimming at V came to 5 bases and at J to 5 bases, leaving 8 bases not matched to a gene.

In nucleotides, the CDR3 is TGTGCCAGCAGCAACGCGTGGTCCACTGAAGCTTTCTTT. Protein product: CASSNAWSTEAFF. The chain joins TRBV2 to TRBJ1-1; D gene unclear. The germline V gene encodes CDR1 SNHLY and CDR2 FYNNEI. The CDR3 length is 13 residues. V dropped 6 bases and J dropped 4 bases, with 12 bases sitting between them. Looking up the rest from reference TRBV2 and TRBJ1-1 gives the full variable domain: EPEVTQTPSHQVTQMGQEVILRCVPISNHLYFYWYRQILGQKVEFLVSFYNNEISEKSEIFDDQFSVERPDGSNFTLKIRSTKLEDSAMYFCASSNAWSTEAFFGQGTRLTVV.